This record covers a single TCR beta chain. This specimen belongs to a study of blood T cell repertoires in COVID-19. Assay used: immunoSEQ multiplex PCR; TCRdb lists only in-frame clones, some missing. The table has around 42,000 clones, approximately 83% seen once. The length of the CDR3 is 19 residues. The germline CDR1 and CDR2 sequences are SGHTA and FQGTGA. V lost 1 base and J lost 3; bases outside the gene matches: 16. V is TRBV7-3 and J is TRBJ1-2; 8 bases are shared with TRBD1. Sequenced material: peripheral blood. The sequence derives from a woman aged 55-70 years with acute or convalescent COVID-19. CDR3 DNA sequence: TGTGCCAGCAGCTTAAATCCTCTGGGAACAGGGGGACAAGACTATGGCTACACCTTC. It translates to CASSLNPLGTGGQDYGYTF.